A single sample is the source of the 27 T cell receptor beta chains below, sequenced in a study of metastatic and nonmetastatic thyroid tumors. From the PCR reads, TCRdb re-called clones with MiXCR. This sample yields about 39,000 clones, of which around a fifth are seen a single time; approximately 16% belongs to the top ten. Treatment of any kind had been given to no patient before thyroid surgery. The sample taken for sequencing was blood. These TCRs come from a female donor with papillary thyroid cancer or a benign thyroid nodule (not recorded which). Some clones in this sample may be carry-over from other donors' samples.

As to this clone: A read error may produce the germline difference seen at one junction end. The chain couples TRBV14 to TRBJ2-1; D is perhaps TRBD1 (5 bases). The CDR3 has 16 residues. The germline gives CDR1 SGHDN, CDR2 FVKESK. The CDR3 coding sequence is TGTGCCAGCAGCCAATTAGACAGAGCCGTATACAATGAACAGTTCTTC. Its protein product is CASSQLDRAVYNEQFF.

This clone was recorded at least ten times. CDR3 in DNA: TGTGCCACCAGTGATCCGACAGGGGCTAGCACAGATACGCAGTATTTT. It is translated as CATSDPTGASTDTQYF. J is TRBJ2-3 and V is TRBV24-1; 8 bases are shared with TRBD1. V shed 3 bases, J shed 0 bases, and the junction held 4 bases outside the gene matches. The germline V gene encodes CDR1 KGHDR and CDR2 SFDVKD. The CDR3 has 16 amino acids.

Comments on this clone: A much more abundant neighbour one base away suggests this may be a read error. Other DNA sequences in this specimen translate into the identical CDR3. The chain links TRBV5-4 to TRBJ2-7; TRBD1 matches at 8 bases. This CDR3 contains 15 residues. Germline V CDR1 and CDR2: SGHNT, YYREEE (reference sequence). CDR3: CASSPGGSTPYEQYF. The CDR3 region has the DNA TGTGCCAGCTCTCCAGGGGGCTCCACCCCCTATGAGCAGTACTTC.

This clone was seen many times. This sequence joins TRBV19 and TRBJ1-1; TRBD1 matches 7 bases. The CDR3 runs to 14 residues. Trimming at V came to 6 bases and at J to 4 bases, leaving 8 bases not matched to a gene. Germline CDR1 is LNHDA and CDR2 is SQIVND (reference sequence). The CDR3 protein is CASRRTGKGTEAFF. The CDR3 DNA follows: TGTGCCAGTAGGCGGACAGGAAAAGGCACTGAAGCTTTCTTT.

This clone was seen repeatedly, ten times or more. V is TRBV11-2 and J is TRBJ2-3, with 9 nucleotides matching TRBD1. This CDR3 contains 16 residues. Germline CDR1 reads SGHAT; CDR2 reads FQNNGV. V dropped 2 bases and J dropped 6; count of bases not matched to a gene: 9. Here the CDR3 reads CASSLHRQGDSDTQYF. Here the CDR3 DNA reads TGTGCCAGCAGCTTACATCGACAGGGGGACTCCGATACGCAGTATTTT.

Notes on this clone: This clone may be a read error of a much larger clone one base away. The chain joins TRBV7-2 to TRBJ2-5; D is perhaps TRBD2 (6 bases). Gene TRBJ2-4 matches the end of the DNA better, so the J call may be wrong. Germline V gives CDR1 SGHTA, CDR2 FQGNSA. The CDR3 totals 13 residues. The DNA for the CDR3 is TGTGCCAGCAGCGACTCCCGGGGGAACATTCAGTACTTC. It yields the protein CASSDSRGNIQYF.

This clone was seen repeatedly, ten times or more. The chain joins TRBV9 to TRBJ2-1, with D possibly matching TRBD1 (6 bases). This CDR3 spans 14 amino acids. Germline V CDR1 and CDR2: SGDLS, YYNGEE. The V end was cut by 6 bases, the J end by 8 bases, with 18 bases between. The CDR3 is CASKPGQTADEQFF. The CDR3, as DNA: TGTGCCAGCAAACCAGGACAGACCGCGGATGAGCAGTTCTTC.

This clone was recorded at least ten times. A much larger clone lies a single base off, so this may be a read error. The V and J genes are TRBV27 and TRBJ2-2; D is undetermined. This CDR3 comprises 16 residues. Germline V gene sequence: CDR1 MNHEY, CDR2 SMNVEV (reference sequence). The CDR3 DNA is TGTGCCTGCAGCCTTTCTCCCAGAACGAACACCGGGGAGCTGTTTTTT. Protein: CACSLSPRTNTGELFF.

This clone has only a few counts. The chain recombines TRBV6-1 with TRBJ2-5; 8 nucleotides align to TRBD1. The germline V gene has CDR1 MNHNS and CDR2 SASEGT. V lost 6 bases and J lost 2; bases outside the gene matches: 2. There are 13 residues in the CDR3. CDR3 amino acids: CASSHRGQETQYF. DNA of the CDR3: TGTGCCAGCAGCCACAGGGGGCAAGAGACCCAGTACTTC.

The J gene is TRBJ2-1, the V gene TRBV7-2; TRBD2 aligns across 8 bases. The V and J ends lost 6 bases and 5 bases, in that order; junction bases with no gene match: 6. Germline CDR1 and CDR2: SGHTA and FQGNSA. CDR3 size: 14 residues. CDR3 loop: CASRVGGDNNEQFF. CDR3 nucleotides: TGTGCCAGCAGGGTCGGGGGGGACAACAATGAGCAGTTCTTC.

This clone was seen more than once but under ten times. V usage is TRBV15 and J usage is TRBJ2-5; D not certain. The CDR3 contains 15 residues. Germline V gene data show CDR1 as LNHNV and CDR2 as YYDKDF (reference sequence). V was cut by 3 bases and J by 4 bases, with 15 bases left in between. CDR3 DNA: TGTGCCACCAGCAGTTGGTGGGCCAATCGAGAGACCCAGTACTTC. This encodes CATSSWWANRETQYF.

Note on this clone: A read error may account for a junction end that differs from germline. The genes are TRBV19 and TRBJ1-2; 7 bases agree with TRBD1. In germline, CDR1 is LNHDA, CDR2 SQIVND (reference sequence). This CDR3 comprises 18 residues. The CDR3 spells CASSTLRKGGDAHYGYTF. CDR3 sequence (DNA): TGTGCCAGTAGTACCTTGAGGAAAGGGGGCGACGCGCACTATGGCTACACATTC.

Worth noting for this clone: A much larger clone sits a single nucleotide away, making a read error possible. The chain uses TRBV20-1 and TRBJ1-6; 7 bases map to TRBD1. The CDR3 contains 15 residues. V was clipped by 0 bases and J by 10 bases; unmatched bases: 9. Germline CDR1 and CDR2: DFQATT and SNEGSKA (reference sequence). CDR3 protein: CSARDIEGAISPLHF. Here the CDR3 DNA reads TGCAGTGCTAGAGATATCGAGGGGGCAATCTCACCCCTCCACTTT.

Concerning this clone itself: One end of the junction does not line up with germline, which may come from a read error. This chain uses TRBV20-1 with TRBJ2-2; 9 bases fit TRBD2. The CDR3 spans 17 residues. Germline lookup yields CDR1 DFQATT and CDR2 SNEGSKA (reference sequence). The DNA of the CDR3 is TGCAGTGCTAAGAACCCGACTAGCGGCAGAGTGGGCGGGGAGCGGTTTTTT. Protein product: CSAKNPTSGRVGGERFF.

The chain carries TRBV19 and TRBJ2-1, with D hard to call. Between the trimmed V and J ends, which lost 3 bases and 10 bases, there was a span of 13 bases. The CDR3 extends over 13 amino acids. Germline loops: CDR1 LNHDA, CDR2 SQIVND (reference sequence). CDR3 residues: CASSMGRHGEQFF. DNA for the CDR3: TGTGCCAGTAGTATGGGTCGACATGGAGAGCAGTTCTTC.

In its sample, this clone was seen many times. The chain employs TRBV6-4 and TRBJ2-1; 14 bases align to TRBD2. Germline CDR1 MRHNA, CDR2 SNTAGT. The CDR3 is made up of 15 amino acids. The CDR3 spells CAKMGLAGVANEQFF. CDR3 DNA: TGTGCAAAAATGGGACTAGCGGGAGTGGCCAATGAGCAGTTCTTC.

This clone was detected ten times or more. Other DNA sequences from this sample encode an identical CDR3 as well. This chain connects TRBV20-1 to TRBJ1-2, with a possible D match to TRBD1 (6 bases). The germline gives CDR1 DFQATT, CDR2 SNEGSKA (reference sequence). The CDR3 runs 15 residues. The germline V and J ends were trimmed by 1 base and 6 bases, with 18 bases remaining between them. CDR3 bases: TGCAGTGCTAGAGGCGGTCAGGGGCGGTTAGATGGCTACACCTTC. Translated: CSARGGQGRLDGYTF.

Many counts were recorded for this clone. The V call is TRBV20-1, the J call TRBJ2-7; 8 nucleotides match TRBD2. V lost 3 bases to trimming and J lost 6 bases; unmatched junction nucleotides: 10. Germline V lookup: CDR1 DFQATT, CDR2 SNEGSKA (reference sequence). The CDR3 is 14 residues long. Written as DNA, the CDR3 is TGCAGTGCTAGTACGACGGGAGGGGTGAGCGAGCAGTACTTC. The encoded protein is CSASTTGGVSEQYF.

This clone was counted at least ten times. The gene calls are TRBV4-1 and TRBJ2-2, with no clear D. CDR1 is MGHRA, CDR2 YSYEKL, per germline. Trimming cost V 5 bases and J 2 bases, with 9 bases left between them. The length of the CDR3 is 14 residues. CDR3 nucleotides: TGCGCCAGCAGCTTATCTAAAAACACCGGGGAGCTGTTTTTT. This encodes CASSLSKNTGELFF.

This clone was observed many times. The chain couples TRBV2 to TRBJ2-1, with D perhaps given as TRBD1 or TRBD2 (5 bases each). The CDR3 has 13 residues. The ends were cut back, 6 bases at V and 5 bases at J, with 11 bases in the middle. The V gene's germline CDR1 is SNHLY and CDR2 FYNNEI. The CDR3 coding sequence is TGTGCCAGCAGCCAGGGACCCAACAATGAGCAGTTCTTC. Translated: CASSQGPNNEQFF.

This clone was counted only a few times. This chain joins TRBV28 and TRBJ2-7; D is uncertain. V was clipped by 8 bases and J by 3 bases, with 11 bases between them. This CDR3 spans 12 amino acids. From germline, CDR1 is MDHEN and CDR2 SYDVKM. CDR3 amino acids: CASDSSRYEQYF. The CDR3, as DNA: TGTGCCAGCGACTCCTCCCGCTACGAGCAGTACTTC.

This clone was counted ten times or more. The J gene is TRBJ1-6, the V gene TRBV2; TRBD1 matches 9 bases. Unmatched junction bases numbered 8, after V lost 4 bases and J lost 7 bases. CDR1 is SNHLY, CDR2 FYNNEI, per germline. CDR3 length: 16 residues. The CDR3 DNA follows: TGTGCCAGCAGTGGAGGAGATACAGGGGGCAATTCACCCCTCCACTTT. It codes for CASSGGDTGGNSPLHF.

This clone was seen at least ten times. The chain couples TRBV10-3 to TRBJ2-5; D is unclear. This CDR3 contains 14 residues. In germline, CDR1 is ENHRY, CDR2 SYGVKD. Trimming left V 3 bases short and J 4 bases short, with 12 bases between. Here the CDR3 reads CAISEGQGSETQYF. The CDR3, as DNA: TGTGCCATCAGTGAAGGGCAAGGTTCAGAGACCCAGTACTTC.

This rearrangement joins TRBV18 to TRBJ2-1; 11 positions match TRBD2. V lost 3 bases, J lost 0 bases, and 10 bases stayed unmatched. This CDR3 is 19 amino acids long. Germline V lookup: CDR1 KGHSH, CDR2 LQKENI. CDR3 in amino acids: CASSPSSGRTLHSYNEQFF. CDR3 coding DNA: TGTGCCAGCTCACCGTCTAGCGGGAGGACACTACACTCCTACAATGAGCAGTTCTTC.

This clone has at least ten counts. This chain links TRBV7-9 with TRBJ1-1; D is perhaps TRBD1 (5 bases). V gave up 3 bases and J gave up 1 base, with 9 bases separating them. This CDR3 has 14 residues. The germline V gene encodes CDR1 SEHNR and CDR2 FQNEAQ (reference sequence). The CDR3 sequence: CASSFSQGNTEAFF. The CDR3 region has the DNA TGTGCCAGCAGCTTCTCCCAGGGGAACACTGAAGCTTTCTTT.

This clone is categorized as medium-sized (0.01 to 0.1%). The rearrangement uses TRBV2 and TRBJ1-2; 8 nucleotides agree with TRBD1. Trimming at V came to 4 bases and at J to 2 bases, leaving 6 bases not matched to a gene. CDR3 length equals 15 residues. The germline CDR1 and CDR2 sequences are SNHLY and FYNNEI. In nucleotides, the CDR3 is TGTGCCAGCAGTGGCGGGACAGGAGGGAACTATGGCTACACCTTC. It specifies CASSGGTGGNYGYTF.

This clone appeared many times. DNA of the CDR3: TGTGCCAGCAGCCAAGATCTTACCGGGAGCCTCGGGGATACGCAGTATTTT. Its translation is CASSQDLTGSLGDTQYF. The J gene is TRBJ2-3, the V gene TRBV3-1; D may be TRBD2 (6 bases). Germline CDR1 is LGHDT and CDR2 is YNNKEL (reference sequence). Trimming removed 0 bases from V and 6 bases from J, with 19 bases in between. The length of the CDR3 is 17 residues.